Following are 16 T cell receptor beta chains from one sample sequenced in a study of blood T cell repertoires in COVID-19. Generated by immunoSEQ multiplex PCR, the TCRdb table keeps only in-frame clones and is missing some. Among some 200,000 clones listed, about 93% were seen once. Sequencing input: peripheral blood. The origin of the receptors is a man aged 25-40 years with COVID-19, enrolled during active disease.

The V gene is TRBV19, the J gene TRBJ2-1, with 12 bases identical to TRBD2. Germline assignment: CDR1 LNHDA and CDR2 SQIVND (reference sequence). The CDR3 is 15 residues long. Unmatched junction bases numbered 11, after V lost 7 bases and J lost 10 bases. The CDR3 bases are TGTGCCAGTAATCCGACTAGCGGGGGACATGAGGAGCAGTTCTTC. Translation: CASNPTSGGHEEQFF.

Only one count was recorded for this clone. The chain links TRBV13 to TRBJ1-6, with unresolved D. Per the germline V gene, CDR1 is PRHDT and CDR2 is FYEKMQ (reference sequence). V was trimmed by 6 bases and J by 5 bases, leaving 14 bases between them. The CDR3 extends over 15 amino acids. The CDR3: CASSFGRGHNSPLHF. In nucleotides, the CDR3 is TGTGCCAGCAGTTTCGGACGGGGTCATAATTCACCCCTCCACTTT.

J is TRBJ2-7 and V is TRBV4-1, with 10 nucleotides matching TRBD1. The J segment lost 6 bases and the V segment lost 1 base, leaving 6 bases of the junction unmatched. The CDR3 loop spans 15 amino acids. CDR1 is MGHRA and CDR2 is YSYEKL in the germline V gene. The CDR3, as DNA: TGCGCCAGCAGCCAAGTTGGGACAGGGGTGTTCGAGCAGTACTTC. It is translated as CASSQVGTGVFEQYF.

The V gene is TRBV18, the J gene TRBJ1-2; D possibly corresponds to TRBD1 (5 bases). The CDR3 covers 15 residues. Per the germline V gene, CDR1 is KGHSH and CDR2 is LQKENI. V was clipped by 3 bases and J by 3 bases, with 14 bases between them. The CDR3 is CASSPGQGSHYGYTF. In DNA, the CDR3 is TGTGCCAGCTCACCGGGGCAGGGTTCGCACTATGGCTACACCTTC.

The gene calls are TRBV27 and TRBJ1-1; TRBD1 matches at 10 bases. CDR3 size: 16 residues. The germline V gene has CDR1 MNHEY and CDR2 SMNVEV (reference sequence). V lost 8 bases, J lost 4 bases, and 13 bases stayed unmatched. The CDR3 DNA reads as TGTGCCAGCGGGCCTCCGCGACAGGGGGCAGGCACTGAAGCTTTCTTT. Its translation is CASGPPRQGAGTEAFF.

CDR3 sequence: CASSQPGQSGGYTF. For the CDR3, the DNA is TGTGCCAGCAGCCAACCGGGACAATCTGGAGGCTACACCTTC. The V and J genes are TRBV14 and TRBJ1-2; D perhaps matches TRBD1 (6 bases). V shed 2 bases and J shed 8 bases, with 15 bases lying between them. The CDR3 sequence is 14 residues long. The germline gives CDR1 SGHDN, CDR2 FVKESK.

The chain uses TRBV19 and TRBJ1-1; 8 nucleotides align to TRBD1. V shed 5 bases, J shed 7 bases, and the junction held 6 bases outside the gene matches. Looked up from germline, CDR1 is LNHDA and CDR2 is SQIVND (reference sequence). The CDR3 has 13 residues. This CDR3 is CASSPNGTGEAFF. The CDR3 DNA follows: TGTGCCAGTAGTCCGAACGGGACAGGTGAAGCTTTCTTT.

The rearrangement uses TRBV6-6 and TRBJ1-2; 9 bases map to TRBD1. The germline V gene has CDR1 MNHNY and CDR2 SVGAGI (reference sequence). The CDR3 is 16 residues long. The V gene end was trimmed by 4 bases and the J gene end by 8 bases; junction bases not matched to a gene: 14. This chain's CDR3 is CASSSRTGDVSVGYTF. CDR3 bases: TGTGCCAGCAGTTCTCGGACAGGGGATGTTTCGGTCGGCTACACCTTC.

This rearrangement joins TRBV6-1 to TRBJ2-7, with D possibly being TRBD2 (7 bases). The germline gives CDR1 MNHNS, CDR2 SASEGT. The ends were cut back, 1 base at V and 2 bases at J, with 12 bases in the middle. CDR3 size: 15 residues. This chain's CDR3 is CASSEEGGGTYEQYF. The DNA of the CDR3 is TGTGCCAGCAGTGAAGAAGGGGGGGGCACCTACGAGCAGTACTTC.

V and J are TRBV4-1 and TRBJ2-4; 11 bases are shared with TRBD1. CDR3 length: 20 residues. CDR1 MGHRA and CDR2 YSYEKL come from the germline V gene. V shed 0 bases, J shed 1 base, and the junction held 11 bases outside the gene matches. The CDR3 DNA sequence: TGCGCCAGCAGCCAAGATAGGGGGACAGGGGGTTGGAGGGCCAAAAACATTCAGTACTTC. Translated: CASSQDRGTGGWRAKNIQYF.

V is TRBV19 and J is TRBJ2-3; 7 positions agree with TRBD2. This CDR3 spans 14 amino acids. V lost 8 bases to trimming and J lost 1 base; unmatched junction nucleotides: 6. From germline, CDR1 is LNHDA and CDR2 SQIVND (reference sequence). This chain's CDR3 is CASRGVGGTDTQYF. CDR3 in DNA: TGTGCCAGTCGGGGGGTGGGCGGCACAGATACGCAGTATTTT.

The rearrangement uses TRBV5-6 and TRBJ2-2; D not resolved. The germline gives CDR1 SGHDT, CDR2 YYEEEE. CDR3 length equals 16 residues. V lost 0 bases, J lost 2 bases, and 11 bases lay in between. The CDR3 sequence is CASSLVGSRNTGELFF. The CDR3 coding sequence is TGTGCCAGCAGCTTGGTCGGGTCCCGCAACACCGGGGAGCTGTTTTTT.

This CDR3 is CASRGGKETQYF. For the CDR3, the DNA is TGTGCCAGCAGGGGGGGAAAAGAGACCCAGTACTTC. This chain links TRBV6-5 with TRBJ2-5; D might be TRBD2 (6 bases). Germline values: CDR1 MNHEY, CDR2 SVGAGI. Between the trimmed V and J ends, which lost 6 bases and 3 bases, there was a span of 8 bases. This CDR3 contains 12 residues.

The V call is TRBV30, the J call TRBJ1-1; maybe TRBD1 (6 bases). The ends were cut back, 8 bases at V and 0 bases at J, with 16 bases in the middle. The CDR3 is made up of 14 amino acids. In germline, CDR1 is GTSNPN, CDR2 SVGIG (reference sequence). This CDR3 reads CASYRDKVNTEAFF. The CDR3 DNA sequence: TGTGCCAGTTACAGGGATAAGGTGAACACTGAAGCTTTCTTT.

In the case of this clone: This CDR3 is also generated by other DNA sequences in the sample. This sequence joins TRBV12-3 or TRBV12-4 and TRBJ1-5; unclear D gene. Trimming took off 1 base at V and 4 bases at J, with 5 bases between the two ends. This CDR3 has 13 amino acids. The CDR3 region is CASSLGENQPQHF. The CDR3 DNA is TGTGCCAGCAGTTTAGGAGAAAATCAGCCCCAGCATTTT.

The rearrangement joins TRBV5-1 to TRBJ2-7; D is possibly TRBD1 (5 bases). Trimming took 4 bases from V and 9 from J, leaving 14 bases between them. The CDR3 runs to 12 residues. The germline V gene has CDR1 SGHRS and CDR2 YFSETQ. CDR3 loop: CASSMDTPVQYF. In DNA, the CDR3 is TGCGCCAGCAGCATGGACACCCCTGTGCAGTACTTC.